The 4 T cell receptor beta chains reported below all come from one sample, sequenced in a study of blood T cell repertoires in COVID-19 (dated by TCRdb to about 2020). The library was made by the immunoSEQ multiplex PCR assay. This immuneACCESS table, as held by TCRdb, lists in-frame sequences with V and J called but not all clones. Of the missing ones, under half trace to an unresolved V gene in checked studies; the others have no known cause. The sample table shows 110,000 to 150,000 clones, and 84% are seen once. 1.5% to 2% of the sample is taken by the ten largest. Sequences were obtained from PBMCs or T cells enriched from blood (not recorded which). The receptors were gathered from a woman between 18 and 29 years old who had been exposed to COVID-19.

This clone was picked up a small number of times. V is TRBV10-1 and J is TRBJ2-2, with a tentative D call TRBD1 (5 bases). Trimming left V 4 bases short and J 0 bases short, with 15 bases between. CDR1 and CDR2 (germline): WNHNN, SYGVQD (reference sequence). The CDR3 length is 17 residues. This CDR3 is CASSVGVAPTNTGELFF. The CDR3 DNA follows: TGCGCCAGCAGTGTAGGGGTGGCACCTACGAACACCGGGGAGCTGTTTTTT.

The rearrangement links TRBV7-8 to TRBJ2-1, with 9 bases aligning to TRBD2. Looked up from germline, CDR1 is SGHVS and CDR2 is FQNEAQ. Losses at the gene ends were 4 bases for V and 8 bases for J; bases not matched to a gene: 12. The CDR3 is 16 amino acids. The CDR3 DNA follows: TGTGCCAGCAGCTCCAAGCGGGAGGAATGGGGCGATGAGCAGTTCTTC. Amino acids: CASSSKREEWGDEQFF.

This chain uses TRBV10-3 with TRBJ1-5; 7 nucleotides line up with TRBD1. Trimming removed 5 bases from V and 6 bases from J; junction bases left unmatched: 7. The germline V gene encodes CDR1 ENHRY and CDR2 SYGVKD. The CDR3 totals 14 residues. Here the CDR3 DNA reads TGTGCCATCAGTCGGACAGGAGAGGCTCAGCCCCAGCATTTT. It is translated as CAISRTGEAQPQHF.

CDR3 coding DNA: TGTGCCAGCAGTTTATGGAGGGCGAAGGTCGAGCCCCAGCATTTT. Amino acids: CASSLWRAKVEPQHF. The chain links TRBV28 to TRBJ1-5, with D uncertain. The germline V and J ends were trimmed by 0 bases and 8 bases, with 14 bases remaining between them. Germline assignment: CDR1 MDHEN and CDR2 SYDVKM. The CDR3 length is 15 residues. Drawing the rest from reference TRBV28 and TRBJ1-5, the complete variable domain is DVKVTQSSRYLVKRTGEKVFLECVQDMDHENMFWYRQDPGLGLRLIYFSYDVKMKEKGDIPEGYSVSREKKERFSLILESASTNQTSMYLCASSLWRAKVEPQHFGDGTRLSIL.